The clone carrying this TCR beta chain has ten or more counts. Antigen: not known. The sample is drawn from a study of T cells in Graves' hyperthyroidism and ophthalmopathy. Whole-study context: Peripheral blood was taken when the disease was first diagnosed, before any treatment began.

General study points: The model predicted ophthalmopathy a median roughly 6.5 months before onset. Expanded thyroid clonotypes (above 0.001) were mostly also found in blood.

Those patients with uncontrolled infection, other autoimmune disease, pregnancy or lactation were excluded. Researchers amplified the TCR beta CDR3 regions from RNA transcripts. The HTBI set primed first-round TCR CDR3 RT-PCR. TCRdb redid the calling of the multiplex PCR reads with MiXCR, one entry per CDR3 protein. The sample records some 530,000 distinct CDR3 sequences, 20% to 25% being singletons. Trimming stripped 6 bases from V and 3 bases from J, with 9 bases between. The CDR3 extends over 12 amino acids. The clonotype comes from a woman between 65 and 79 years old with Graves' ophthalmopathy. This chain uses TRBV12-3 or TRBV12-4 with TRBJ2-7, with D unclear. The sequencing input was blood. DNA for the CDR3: TGTGCCAGCAGGGGCGGATACTACGAGCAGTACTTC. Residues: CASRGGYYEQYF.